The 21 T cell receptor beta chains reported below all come from one sample, sequenced in a study of T cells in Graves' hyperthyroidism and ophthalmopathy. Researchers amplified the TCR beta CDR3 regions from RNA transcripts. With the HTBI primer set, the TCR CDR3 went through a first round of RT-PCR. TCRdb analysed the multiplex PCR reads with MiXCR anew, one entry per CDR3 protein. The data show 300,000 to 450,000 distinct CDR3 sequences, about 14% seen once. The sample comprised blood. The source is a woman aged 25 to 39 with Graves' ophthalmopathy.

The rearrangement links TRBV10-2 to TRBJ2-1; TRBD2 might be the D (6 bases). Deletions cut 2 bases from V and 0 bases from J, with 17 bases between. CDR3 length equals 18 residues. Germline V gene sequence: CDR1 WSHSY, CDR2 SAAADI. CDR3 bases: TGCGCCAGCAGTGAGGGTGCGTGGCGGGGTGCCTCCTACAATGAGCAGTTCTTC. Protein product: CASSEGAWRGASYNEQFF.

About this clonotype itself: This may be a read error, as it is one base from a much larger clone. V gene TRBV5-1 combines with J gene TRBJ2-6, with 8 nucleotides matching TRBD2. The germline CDR1 and CDR2 sequences are SGHRS and YFSETQ. The CDR3 contains 17 residues. The CDR3 bases are TGCGCCGGCAGCGCATCTAGCGGGTTCTCCGGGGCCAACGTCCTGACTTTC. Encoded protein: CAGSASSGFSGANVLTF.

This clonotype appeared many times. The genes are TRBV5-1 and TRBJ2-2; perhaps TRBD1 as D (6 bases). This CDR3 contains 13 residues. Germline V lookup: CDR1 SGHRS, CDR2 YFSETQ. V lost 0 bases and J 6 bases, leaving 6 bases between the germline ends. DNA for the CDR3: TGCGCCAGCAGCTTGGAGGGGGCCGGGGAGCTGTTTTTT. It yields the protein CASSLEGAGELFF.

This clonotype was recorded many times. The gene calls are TRBV20-1 and TRBJ1-1; 12 positions match TRBD1. The CDR3 length is 17 residues. Germline CDR1 reads DFQATT; CDR2 reads SNEGSKA (reference sequence). The V gene end was trimmed by 0 bases and the J gene end by 2 bases; junction bases not matched to a gene: 7. CDR3 nucleotides: TGCAGTGCTAGAGAAGCCGGGACAGGGGGCTTCAACACTGAAGCTTTCTTT. Translated, it gives CSAREAGTGGFNTEAFF.

This clonotype was detected many times. The chain combines TRBV27 with TRBJ2-7; the match to TRBD1 covers 8 bases. The CDR3 totals 15 residues. Germline CDR1 MNHEY, CDR2 SMNVEV (reference sequence). J lost 0 bases, V lost 6 bases, and 7 bases had no gene match. CDR3 protein: CASSKNRGTSYEQYF. For the CDR3, the DNA is TGTGCCAGCAGCAAAAACAGGGGGACCTCCTACGAGCAGTACTTC.

This clonotype was seen a handful of times. The genes are TRBV29-1 and TRBJ1-2; 12 bases are a match to TRBD1. CDR3 length: 16 amino acids. CDR1 is SQVTM and CDR2 is ANQGSEA in the germline V gene. The ends lost 6 bases at V and 6 bases at J; junction bases unmatched: 14. CDR3 bases: TGCAGCGTCACAACGGGGACAGGGGGCTACGCGCATGGCTACACCTTC. It translates to CSVTTGTGGYAHGYTF.

This clonotype has a count of ten or more. The V and J genes are TRBV2 and TRBJ2-7; 7 nucleotides agree with TRBD1. Germline-derived CDR1 and CDR2 are SNHLY and FYNNEI. The CDR3 extends over 13 amino acids. The trim removed 6 bases at V and 2 bases at J, leaving 4 bases unmatched. The CDR3 nucleotides are TGTGCCAGCAGGAGACAGGGAACCTACGAGCAGTACTTC. It yields the protein CASRRQGTYEQYF.

The chain links TRBV7-8 to TRBJ2-3, with 13 positions matching TRBD2. Germline V CDR1 and CDR2: SGHVS, FQNEAQ. The CDR3 contains 17 residues. The junction had 4 bases not matched to a gene; V was cut back by 3 bases and J by 1 base. The CDR3 DNA follows: TGTGCCAGCAGCTTCCCTGGACTAGCGGGGGGCACAGATACGCAGTATTTT. Its translation is CASSFPGLAGGTDTQYF.

This clonotype was recorded many times. The CDR3: CASSEADRVSNQPQHF. In DNA form, the CDR3 reads TGCGCCAGCAGTGAGGCTGACAGGGTTAGCAATCAGCCCCAGCATTTT. The chain is built from TRBV10-2 and TRBJ1-5; 7 positions agree with TRBD1. V lost 2 bases, J lost 0 bases, and 4 bases stayed unmatched. Germline values: CDR1 WSHSY, CDR2 SAAADI. There are 16 residues in the CDR3.

Many counts were recorded for this clonotype. The chain has TRBV28 and TRBJ2-7, with TRBD1 identical over 10 bases. V lost 3 bases and J lost 1; bases outside the gene matches: 9. The germline CDR1 and CDR2 sequences are MDHEN and SYDVKM. The CDR3 spans 17 residues. CDR3 nucleotides: TGTGCCAGCAGTTTTCTTCCGACAGGGGGCATTTCCTACGAGCAGTACTTC. Protein product: CASSFLPTGGISYEQYF.

At least ten counts were recorded for this clonotype. This rearrangement joins TRBV7-9 to TRBJ2-5; D unresolved. V was shortened by 4 bases and J by 2 bases, with 17 bases between the two germline ends. Germline CDR1 is SEHNR and CDR2 is FQNEAQ (reference sequence). CDR3 length equals 16 residues. The CDR3 sequence is CASSWLERRSQETQYF. The CDR3 DNA follows: TGTGCCAGCAGCTGGCTGGAGCGACGCTCACAAGAGACCCAGTACTTC.

This clonotype was found many times. The genes are TRBV5-1 and TRBJ1-6; D perhaps matches TRBD1 (5 bases). V gave up 6 bases and J gave up 7 bases, with 14 bases separating them. Germline V gene lookup returns CDR1 SGHRS and CDR2 YFSETQ. There are 14 residues in the CDR3. For the CDR3, the DNA is TGCGCCAGCACCCCGGGACTCAAAAATTCACCCCTCCACTTT. Its translation: CASTPGLKNSPLHF.

This clonotype has at least ten counts. This chain uses TRBV20-1 with TRBJ2-3, with 7 bases fitting TRBD2. This CDR3 has 11 amino acids. V dropped 4 bases and J dropped 10; count of bases not matched to a gene: 5. The V gene's germline CDR1 is DFQATT and CDR2 SNEGSKA (reference sequence). The CDR3 sequence is CSATGLVAQYF. In nucleotides, the CDR3 is TGCAGTGCTACCGGACTAGTTGCGCAGTATTTT.

This clonotype was observed at least ten times. The gene calls are TRBV2 and TRBJ2-3, with TRBD2 matching over 7 bases. In germline, CDR1 is SNHLY, CDR2 FYNNEI. The CDR3 extends over 15 amino acids. V gave up 1 base and J gave up 3 bases; unmatched junction bases: 4. The CDR3 is CASSEGVRGTDTQYF. The CDR3 bases are TGTGCCAGCAGTGAAGGAGTGCGGGGGACAGATACGCAGTATTTT.

There are many counts of this clonotype. The chain is built from TRBV2 and TRBJ1-2; D remains ambiguous. Between the trimmed V and J ends, which lost 7 bases and 3 bases, there was a span of 9 bases. CDR3 length: 12 amino acids. CDR1 and CDR2 (germline): SNHLY, FYNNEI. CDR3 in DNA: TGTGCCAGCAAAGCCAGATACTATGGCTACACCTTC. Amino acid sequence: CASKARYYGYTF.

This clonotype was picked up a small number of times. V and J are TRBV19 and TRBJ1-5; D gene unclear. Trimming shortened V by 3 bases and J by 7 bases, and 16 bases separated the two germline ends. This CDR3 is built from 15 residues. The germline V gene has CDR1 LNHDA and CDR2 SQIVND (reference sequence). The CDR3 DNA follows: TGTGCCAGTAGTATTTCTTTGACAAGTCACCAGCCCCAGCATTTT. Its protein is CASSISLTSHQPQHF. Together with reference TRBV19 and TRBJ1-5, the CDR3 gives the full variable domain: DGGITQSPKYLFRKEGQNVTLSCEQNLNHDAMYWYRQDPGQGLRLIYYSQIVNDFQKGDIAEGYSVSREKKESFPLTVTSAQKNPTAFYLCASSISLTSHQPQHFGDGTRLSIL.

V and J are TRBV12-3 or TRBV12-4 and TRBJ1-1, with unresolved D. CDR3 length: 12 residues. V was cut by 3 bases and J by 4 bases, with 6 bases left in between. CDR3 coding DNA: TGTGCCAGCAGTTTCTCATTCACTGAAGCTTTCTTT. This gives the protein CASSFSFTEAFF.

This clonotype was recorded many times. The V gene is TRBV27, the J gene TRBJ1-5; perhaps TRBD1 as D (6 bases). V was pared by 1 base and J by 1 base, with 11 bases between. CDR3 length: 16 amino acids. Per the germline V gene, CDR1 is MNHEY and CDR2 is SMNVEV (reference sequence). This chain's CDR3 is CASSLFGGGSNQPQHF. CDR3 DNA sequence: TGTGCCAGCAGTTTATTCGGGGGCGGAAGCAATCAGCCCCAGCATTTT.

There are many counts of this clonotype. The chain combines TRBV6-6 with TRBJ1-1; D remains ambiguous. CDR3 length: 14 amino acids. V lost 0 bases, J lost 1 base, and 6 bases lay in between. Germline V gene data show CDR1 as MNHNY and CDR2 as SVGAGI (reference sequence). In DNA, the CDR3 is TGTGCCAGCAGTTACTCGGCAAGGAACACTGAAGCTTTCTTT. As protein: CASSYSARNTEAFF.

This clonotype was picked up many times. V and J are TRBV5-5 and TRBJ2-5; no clear D. Per the germline V gene, CDR1 is SGHKS and CDR2 is YYEKEE (reference sequence). The CDR3 is 14 amino acids. V dropped 0 bases and J dropped 2 bases, with 8 bases sitting between them. CDR3 sequence (DNA): TGTGCCAGCAGCTTGGGTGCAGATCAAGAGACCCAGTACTTC. Protein sequence: CASSLGADQETQYF.

This clonotype was counted ten times or more. The chain recombines TRBV20-1 with TRBJ2-3, with D unclear. The CDR3 totals 13 residues. Germline assignment: CDR1 DFQATT and CDR2 SNEGSKA (reference sequence). V was shortened by 7 bases and J by 0 bases, with 11 bases between the two germline ends. CDR3 nucleotide sequence: TGCAGTGTTCGGCGTGGAAGCACAGATACGCAGTATTTT. Residues: CSVRRGSTDTQYF.